This TCR beta chain was sequenced for a study of neoadjuvant nivolumab and ipilimumab in lung cancer. Overall study results and limits: TCR clonality did not significantly correlate with pathologic tumor regression. Blood richness before therapy tracked richness in tumors resected after neoadjuvant therapy. Compared with tumor-adjacent uninvolved lung, resected tumors showed greater richness and clonality.

Germline V gene sequence: CDR1 SQVTM, CDR2 ANQGSEA. The V end was cut by 3 bases, the J end by 3 bases, with 5 bases between. The CDR3 covers 11 residues. About this clone: Antigen unknown.

Assay used: immunoSEQ multiplex PCR; TCRdb lists only in-frame clones, some missing. The sample yields about 26,000 clones, 80% seen once. The chain has TRBV29-1 and TRBJ2-5, with D unresolved. This specimen was peripheral blood, taken before neoadjuvant nivolumab, alone or with ipilimumab. The source is an adult with non-small cell lung cancer. The CDR3: CSVDKEETQYF. The DNA for the CDR3 is TGCAGCGTTGACAAAGAAGAGACCCAGTACTTC.